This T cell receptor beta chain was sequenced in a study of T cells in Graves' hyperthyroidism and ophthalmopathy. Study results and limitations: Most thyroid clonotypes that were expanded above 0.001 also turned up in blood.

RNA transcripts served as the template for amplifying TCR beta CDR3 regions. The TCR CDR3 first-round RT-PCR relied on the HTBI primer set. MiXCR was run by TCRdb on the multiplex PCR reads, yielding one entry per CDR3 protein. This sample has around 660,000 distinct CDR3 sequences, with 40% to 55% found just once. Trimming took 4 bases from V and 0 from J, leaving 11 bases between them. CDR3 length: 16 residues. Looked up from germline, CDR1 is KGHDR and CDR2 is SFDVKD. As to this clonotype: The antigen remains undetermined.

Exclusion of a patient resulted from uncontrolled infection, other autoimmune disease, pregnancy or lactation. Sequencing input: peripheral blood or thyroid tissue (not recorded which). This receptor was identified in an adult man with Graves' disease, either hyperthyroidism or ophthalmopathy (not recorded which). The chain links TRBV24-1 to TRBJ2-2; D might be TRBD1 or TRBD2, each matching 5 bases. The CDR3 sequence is CATSEPGRPNTGELFF. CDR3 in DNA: TGTGCCACCAGTGAGCCGGGACGGCCGAACACCGGGGAGCTGTTTTTT.